The T cell receptor (beta chain) described here comes from a study of blood T cell repertoires in COVID-19. As for the study in general: Samples came from the United States, Italy and Spain, spanning acute and convalescent COVID-19. T cells, B-cell-depleted T cells, or PBMCs provided the cDNA or gDNA that served as material.

Concerning this clone itself: Other DNA sequences of this sample code for an identical CDR3.

As originally analysed: By means of reference gene primer amplification, nucleated cell counts were estimated. TCRdb's copy holds only in-frame clones and misses some; the assay was immunoSEQ multiplex PCR. From that table come the V and J calls and clone size; the DNA was used to work out D and trimming. Here the sample spans roughly 150,000 clones, around four fifths being singletons. In Seattle, patients joined the study during active infection and were tracked longitudinally. The CDR3 sequence is 14 residues long. Per germline, CDR1 KGHSH and CDR2 LQKENI. V trimming: 2 bases; J trimming: 1 base; junction bases outside the gene matches: 1.

This sequence originates from an elderly woman with COVID-19, enrolled during active disease. This rearrangement joins TRBV18 to TRBJ2-5; TRBD1 matches 7 bases. The sequencing input was peripheral blood. CDR3 DNA: TGTGCCAGCTCACCATCAGGGGGCCAAGAGACCCAGTACTTC. Its protein product is CASSPSGGQETQYF.